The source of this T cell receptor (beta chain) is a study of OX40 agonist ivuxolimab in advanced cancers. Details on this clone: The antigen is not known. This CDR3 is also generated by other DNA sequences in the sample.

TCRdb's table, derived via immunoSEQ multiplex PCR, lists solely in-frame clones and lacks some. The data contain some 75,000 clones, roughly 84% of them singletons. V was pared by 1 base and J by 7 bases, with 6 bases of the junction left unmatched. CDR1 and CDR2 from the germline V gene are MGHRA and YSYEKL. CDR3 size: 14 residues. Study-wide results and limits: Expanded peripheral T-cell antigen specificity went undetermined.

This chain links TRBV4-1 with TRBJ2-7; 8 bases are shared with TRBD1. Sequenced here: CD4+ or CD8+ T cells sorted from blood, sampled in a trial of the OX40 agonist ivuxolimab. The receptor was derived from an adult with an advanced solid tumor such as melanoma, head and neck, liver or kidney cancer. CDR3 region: CASSQVGQGYEQYF. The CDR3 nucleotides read TGCGCCAGCAGCCAAGTTGGACAGGGCTATGAGCAGTACTTC.